The 19 T cell receptor beta chains below come from one sample, sequenced in a study of beta chain features in type 1 diabetes. Sequenced material consisted of expressed TCRB transcripts (all of the isolated RNA was reverse transcribed). The table came from immunoSEQ multiplex PCR; TCRdb's copy has only in-frame clones and leaves some out. The repertoire holds around 310,000 clones, with roughly 13% as singletons. Overall study findings and caveats: Shortening that was moderate but significant affected the TCRB CDR3s of Type 1 diabetes patients in all four CD4+ subsets.

These receptors have no known antigen. Sequenced sample: naive CD4+ T cells from blood. These receptors were taken from a woman between 18 and 29 years old with type 1 diabetes.

As concerns this clone: This same CDR3 is encoded by further DNA sequences in the sample. The chain employs TRBV11-3 and TRBJ2-5; TRBD2 matches at 15 bases. Germline-derived CDR1 and CDR2 are SGHNT and YENEEA. After removal of 4 bases from V and 4 bases from J, the junction contained 1 base not matched to a gene. This CDR3 is 15 amino acids long. CDR3 sequence: CASSSGLAGGETQYF. CDR3 nucleotide sequence: TGTGCCAGCAGCTCGGGACTAGCGGGGGGAGAGACCCAGTACTTC.

The V call is TRBV5-1, the J call TRBJ1-2; tentative D call: TRBD1 (6 bases). Germline loops: CDR1 SGHRS, CDR2 YFSETQ. V was pared by 0 bases and J by 4 bases, with 16 bases between. The CDR3 is 16 amino acids. As DNA, the CDR3 is TGCGCCAGCAGCTTGGAGTTGGGCGGACAGACCTATGGCTACACCTTC. This gives the protein CASSLELGGQTYGYTF. Full variable domain (rest looked up from reference TRBV5-1 and TRBJ1-2): KAGVTQTPRYLIKTRGQQVTLSCSPISGHRSVSWYQQTPGQGLQFLFEYFSETQRNKGNFPGRFSGRQFSNSRSEMNVSTLELGDSALYLCASSLELGGQTYGYTFGSGTRLTVV.

The J gene is TRBJ1-2, the V gene TRBV6-5; 7 positions match TRBD1. Germline lookup yields CDR1 MNHEY and CDR2 SVGAGI. The CDR3 totals 13 residues. The junction had 1 base not matched to a gene; V was cut back by 4 bases and J by 2 bases. In nucleotides, the CDR3 is TGTGCCAGCAGTTTACAGGGGAACTATGGCTACACCTTC. Amino acids: CASSLQGNYGYTF.

This chain connects TRBV30 to TRBJ2-4; 10 positions agree with TRBD1. Losses at the gene ends were 2 bases for V and 6 bases for J; bases not matched to a gene: 1. Germline V lookup: CDR1 GTSNPN, CDR2 SVGIG (reference sequence). The CDR3 loop spans 13 amino acids. The CDR3 protein is CAWSRDRGNIQYF. As DNA, the CDR3 is TGTGCCTGGAGTCGGGACAGGGGAAACATTCAGTACTTC.

The rearrangement uses TRBV18 and TRBJ1-5; TRBD1 agrees at 9 bases. The junction had 12 bases not matched to a gene; V was cut back by 2 bases and J by 4 bases. This CDR3 is 18 amino acids long. CDR1 is KGHSH and CDR2 is LQKENI in the germline V gene. The CDR3 spells CASSPVSRDRVGNQPQHF. For the CDR3, the DNA is TGTGCCAGCTCACCAGTAAGCCGGGACAGGGTTGGTAATCAGCCCCAGCATTTT.

This clone occurred a few times. V usage is TRBV28 and J usage is TRBJ2-6; 7 bases are shared with TRBD1. V shed 5 bases and J 1 base; nucleotides not matched to a gene: 5. The CDR3 contains 16 residues. Per germline, CDR1 MDHEN and CDR2 SYDVKM. CDR3 nucleotides: TGTGCCAGCAGTCCACAGGGGAAGTCTGGGGCCAACGTCCTGACTTTC. Its protein is CASSPQGKSGANVLTF.

The gene calls are TRBV9 and TRBJ2-3; 11 bases fit TRBD2. CDR1 and CDR2 from the germline V gene are SGDLS and YYNGEE. J was trimmed by 6 bases and V by 4 bases; bases with no gene match: 10. The CDR3 is made up of 16 amino acids. The CDR3 region has the DNA TGTGCCAGCAGCTTCCCCTTAGCGGGAGGGCGCGATACGCAGTATTTT. Amino acids: CASSFPLAGGRDTQYF.

The chain is built from TRBV5-1 and TRBJ2-7, with D perhaps matching TRBD1 (6 bases). Germline CDR1 SGHRS, CDR2 YFSETQ. Trimming removed 6 bases from V and 6 bases from J, with 13 bases in between. The CDR3 sequence is 12 residues long. CDR3 amino acids: CASKQGFGEQYF. CDR3 nucleotide sequence: TGCGCCAGCAAACAGGGTTTTGGCGAGCAGTACTTC.

This sequence joins TRBV18 and TRBJ2-3, with D uncertain. Germline values: CDR1 KGHSH, CDR2 LQKENI. This CDR3 spans 13 amino acids. V lost 1 base and J lost 2, with 4 bases in between. The CDR3 DNA sequence: TGTGCCAGCTCACCACTCATCACAGATACGCAGTATTTT. It translates to CASSPLITDTQYF.

The table lists this clone with a few counts. The chain joins TRBV11-2 to TRBJ2-1, with no clear D. Germline lookup yields CDR1 SGHAT and CDR2 FQNNGV. The V end lost 5 bases, the J end lost 11 bases, and 4 bases lay between the germline ends. The CDR3 spans 9 residues. CDR3 in DNA: TGTGCCAGCAGCCCTCAGCAGTTCTTC. Its protein is CASSPQQFF. The variable domain in full, with the rest retrieved from reference TRBV11-2 and TRBJ2-1, is EAGVAQSPRYKIIEKRQSVAFWCNPISGHATLYWYQQILGQGPKLLIQFQNNGVVDDSQLPKDRFSAERLKGVDSTLKIQPAKLEDSAVYLCASSPQQFFGPGTRLTVL.

The V gene is TRBV28, the J gene TRBJ2-7, with 12 bases fitting TRBD2. V lost 4 bases, J lost 0 bases, and 7 bases stayed unmatched. Germline V gene data show CDR1 as MDHEN and CDR2 as SYDVKM. This CDR3 spans 17 amino acids. The CDR3 loop is CASSSYGLAGSSYEQYF. CDR3 DNA: TGTGCCAGCAGTTCCTATGGACTAGCGGGGAGCTCCTACGAGCAGTACTTC.

This chain links TRBV20-1 with TRBJ1-2, with 7 bases aligning to TRBD1. The germline V gene encodes CDR1 DFQATT and CDR2 SNEGSKA (reference sequence). V lost 7 bases, J lost 8 bases, and 7 bases stayed unmatched. The CDR3 runs 11 residues. CDR3 in DNA: TGCAGTGGCCCCCGAGGGGGCGGCTACACCTTC. It yields the protein CSGPRGGGYTF.

This clone was picked up a small number of times. V gene TRBV10-3 combines with J gene TRBJ2-7; no reliable D call. With 3 bases removed from V and 6 bases from J, the gap between germline ends came to 12 bases. CDR3 length: 13 residues. Germline CDR1 ENHRY, CDR2 SYGVKD. The CDR3 DNA sequence: TGTGCCATCAGTGACGTAGCTGCGGCCGAGCAGTACGTC. It translates to CAISDVAAAEQYV.

This rearrangement joins TRBV28 to TRBJ2-7; 8 bases fit TRBD1. V lost 6 bases and J lost 3; bases outside the gene matches: 10. CDR1 and CDR2 from the germline V gene are MDHEN and SYDVKM. This CDR3 is built from 15 residues. The CDR3 nucleotides are TGTGCCAGCAGCCTCGCCAGGGGGCGAAACTACGAGCAGTACGTC. It encodes CASSLARGRNYEQYV.

The chain employs TRBV7-2 and TRBJ2-2, with 10 bases that match TRBD1. CDR3 size: 16 residues. From germline, CDR1 is SGHTA and CDR2 FQGNSA. Trimming removed 6 bases from V and 1 base from J; junction bases left unmatched: 5. The CDR3 region is CASRPTGGGNTGELFF. CDR3 DNA sequence: TGTGCCAGCAGACCGACAGGGGGCGGGAACACCGGGGAGCTGTTTTTT.

The chain recombines TRBV4-3 with TRBJ2-1; 11 bases fit TRBD2. With 3 bases clipped from V and 6 bases from J, the junction kept 7 bases outside the gene matches. This CDR3 comprises 16 residues. Looked up from germline, CDR1 is LGHNA and CDR2 is YSLEER. The CDR3 spells CASSQETSGRSNEQFF. The CDR3 nucleotides read TGCGCCAGCAGCCAGGAAACTAGCGGGAGAAGCAATGAGCAGTTCTTC.

This clone was picked up a small number of times. Distinct nucleotide sequences in the sample also encode this CDR3. The V and J genes are TRBV30 and TRBJ2-7, with D perhaps matching TRBD1 (6 bases). The germline gives CDR1 GTSNPN, CDR2 SVGIG (reference sequence). CDR3 size: 12 residues. V dropped 3 bases and J dropped 3 bases, with 9 bases sitting between them. The CDR3 DNA sequence: TGTGCCTGGAGCCGGGACAACTACGAGCAGTACTTC. Amino acids: CAWSRDNYEQYF.

This clone was observed a few times. The chain joins TRBV2 to TRBJ2-3; 9 bases map to TRBD2. V lost 3 bases, J lost 2 bases, and 3 bases stayed unmatched. This CDR3 region has 15 residues. Germline V lookup: CDR1 SNHLY, CDR2 FYNNEI. The CDR3 DNA follows: TGTGCCAGCAGTGAGAGACTAGCGGACACAGATACGCAGTATTTT. It is translated as CASSERLADTDTQYF.

As concerns this clone: The same CDR3 also results from other DNA sequences found in this sample. This CDR3 reads CASSQGGNTEAFF. DNA of the CDR3: TGCGCCAGCAGCCAAGGCGGGAACACTGAAGCTTTCTTT. The chain couples TRBV4-3 to TRBJ1-1; the D is unclear. The CDR3 has 13 residues. V was cut by 1 base and J by 1 base, with 4 bases left in between. CDR1 and CDR2 from the germline V gene are LGHNA and YSLEER.